This paragraph covers one T cell receptor beta chain sequence. Its matching antigen is unknown. The sample comes from a study of shared clonotypes between healthy human individuals. Regarding the study as a whole: Sampling used blood alone; tissue repertoires probably differ.

Assay: immunoSEQ multiplex PCR; the TCRdb copy retains only in-frame clones and omits some. The sample lists some 500,000 clones; about 96% were seen once. Between the trimmed V and J ends, which lost 4 bases and 0 bases, there was a span of 13 bases. CDR1 and CDR2 (germline): SGHRS, YFSETQ. This CDR3 region has 16 residues. The specimen sequenced was naive CD4+ T cells sorted from blood. Subset reported: CD45RA+ positively selected. This receptor was taken from a woman aged 25 to 45 in good health. The chain uses TRBV5-1 and TRBJ2-2; D call uncertain. The CDR3 is CASSLTRASNTGELFF. CDR3 nucleotides: TGCGCCAGCAGCCTCACCCGGGCATCGAACACCGGGGAGCTGTTTTTT.